Each of the 18 T cell receptor beta chains below was sequenced from the same sample in a study of blood T cells in healthy people across ages. Together with a sample-barcoded 5' primer, a J-beta primer mix was included in a second PCR lasting about 7 to 11 cycles. TCRdb called the 5' RACE reads again in MiXCR, with one record for every CDR3 protein. Among about 620,000 distinct CDR3 sequences, around 21% were seen once, and the ten largest hold 3% to 4.5%. Input material: blood. The receptors come from a man between 65 and 85 years old in good health.

The rearrangement joins TRBV7-2 to TRBJ2-2; 8 positions agree with TRBD2. Germline values: CDR1 SGHTA, CDR2 FQGNSA. J lost 7 bases, V lost 6 bases, and 10 bases had no gene match. The CDR3 is made up of 15 amino acids. Written as DNA, the CDR3 is TGTGCCAGCAGTCCCGGGACTAGGGCTGTCGGGGAGCTGTTTTTT. Protein product: CASSPGTRAVGELFF.

The V gene is TRBV6-5, the J gene TRBJ2-5; D could derive from TRBD1 or TRBD2 (5 bases each). The J call may be mistaken, given a closer DNA end match to TRBJ2-1. Per the germline V gene, CDR1 is MNHEY and CDR2 is SVGAGI. The CDR3 extends over 13 amino acids. CDR3 protein: CASSYSSGGQQFF. The CDR3 nucleotides are TGTGCCAGCAGTTACTCGAGTGGGGGTCAGCAGTTCTTC.

Ten or more counts support this clonotype. V usage is TRBV29-1 and J usage is TRBJ2-3; 8 bases line up with TRBD2. CDR1 is SQVTM, CDR2 ANQGSEA, per germline. CDR3 length equals 15 residues. Unmatched junction bases numbered 4, after V lost 2 bases and J lost 0 bases. In nucleotides, the CDR3 is TGCAGCGTTGAAACTAGCGGAGGTAGCACAGATACGCAGTATTTT. Encoded protein: CSVETSGGSTDTQYF.

The chain joins TRBV11-2 to TRBJ2-7; D may match TRBD1 or TRBD2 (5 bases each). V lost 2 bases and J lost 0, with 29 bases in between. This CDR3 has 21 amino acids. The germline gives CDR1 SGHAT, CDR2 FQNNGV. The DNA of the CDR3 is TGTGCCAGCAGCTTACGGTACTTGGGAGACAGCGTACGTACGAGCTCCTACGAGCAGTACTTC. It specifies CASSLRYLGDSVRTSSYEQYF.

V is TRBV12-3 or TRBV12-4 and J is TRBJ1-1, with D tentatively TRBD1 (6 bases). V was clipped by 3 bases and J by 5 bases, with 13 bases between them. This CDR3 has 14 residues. The CDR3 loop reads CASSFESGVTEAFF. The CDR3 region has the DNA TGTGCCAGCAGTTTTGAGTCAGGGGTGACTGAAGCTTTCTTT.

Turning to this clonotype: As the CDR3 is not closed by the conserved phenylalanine or tryptophan, this likely results from a read error. V and J are TRBV11-3 and TRBJ2-1; D is perhaps TRBD2 (6 bases). Trimming removed 5 bases from V and 0 bases from J, with 11 bases in between. The CDR3 runs 15 residues. Germline loops: CDR1 SGHNT, CDR2 YENEEA. This chain's CDR3 is CASSRGLPSYNEQFL. Here the CDR3 DNA reads TGTGCCAGCAGCCGGGGACTGCCCTCCTACAATGAGCAGTTCCTC.

This clonotype showed up just once. The CDR3 reads CASSQSGLDIQYF. CDR3 in DNA: TGTGCCAGCAGCCAGAGTGGGTTGGACATTCAGTACTTC. The chain combines TRBV7-2 with TRBJ2-4; the D is unclear. Germline assignment: CDR1 SGHTA and CDR2 FQGNSA. CDR3 size: 13 residues. V shed 5 bases and J shed 8 bases, with 13 bases lying between them.

This clonotype was recorded a few times. V is TRBV20-1 and J is TRBJ2-7, with 8 bases fitting TRBD2. The V segment lost 6 bases and the J segment 6 bases; nucleotides outside the gene matches: 13. The CDR3 contains 14 residues. Germline values: CDR1 DFQATT, CDR2 SNEGSKA (reference sequence). The CDR3: CSATIAGPLTEQYF. CDR3 DNA: TGCAGTGCCACAATAGCGGGACCGCTCACCGAGCAGTACTTC.

The J gene is TRBJ2-5, the V gene TRBV5-1, with D tentatively TRBD1 (6 bases). Judging by the DNA end, TRBJ2-1 fits better; the J call may be wrong. Germline-derived CDR1 and CDR2 are SGHRS and YFSETQ. This CDR3 spans 16 amino acids. The CDR3 sequence: CASSGGGLFPYNEQFF. The CDR3 nucleotides are TGCGCCAGCAGTGGTGGGGGCCTGTTCCCCTACAATGAGCAGTTCTTC.

Regarding this clonotype: Here the CDR3 omits its conserved ending phenylalanine or tryptophan, so a read error is the likely source. The rearrangement uses TRBV12-3 or TRBV12-4 and TRBJ2-3, with D tentatively TRBD1 (6 bases). CDR3 length equals 12 residues. V was cut by 6 bases and J by 4 bases, with 8 bases left in between. As DNA, the CDR3 is TGTGCCAGCAGCCCAGGGGCAGATACGCAGTATTCT. Its protein is CASSPGADTQYS.

This clonotype was seen a few times. The CDR3 DNA is TGTGCCAGCGGGGGGGGTGGGGTTTACGAGCAGTACTTC. Translated: CASGGGGVYEQYF. The chain recombines TRBV28 with TRBJ2-7; 7 bases line up with TRBD2. Germline V CDR1 and CDR2: MDHEN, SYDVKM. The CDR3 extends over 13 amino acids. Trimming at V came to 8 bases and at J to 4 bases, leaving 8 bases not matched to a gene.

The V call is TRBV21-1, the J call TRBJ2-1. Gene TRBJ2-4 matches the end of the DNA better, so the J call may be wrong. TRBV21-1 is assigned pseudogene status. This CDR3 contains 11 residues. CDR3 bases: TGTGTCAGCAGCAAATTCCCTTCTCAGTACTTC. It specifies CVSSKFPSQYF.

This clonotype was observed a few times. The rearrangement links TRBV6-5 to TRBJ1-1; D not certain. Germline V CDR1 and CDR2: MNHEY, SVGAGI. Trimming removed 2 bases from V and 5 bases from J, with 9 bases in between. The CDR3 spans 13 residues. As DNA, the CDR3 is TGTGCCAGCAGTTACACCAGAGGGACTGAAGCTTTCTTT. It codes for CASSYTRGTEAFF.

This clonotype appeared a few times. In this CDR3 the conserved last residue, phenylalanine or tryptophan, is missing, so a read error is likely. The V gene is TRBV6-2 or TRBV6-3, the J gene TRBJ2-7, with D hard to call. The CDR3 spans 14 residues. V lost 5 bases to trimming and J lost 3 bases, with 14 bases between them. Per the germline V gene, CDR1 is MNHEY and CDR2 is SVGEGT. CDR3 DNA sequence: TGTGCCAGCAGTGGTGCCTCAGTGAGCTACGAGCAGTACCTC. Its translation: CASSGASVSYEQYL.

This clonotype occurred a few times. V gene TRBV20-1 combines with J gene TRBJ2-7; TRBD2 matches 8 bases. The better agreement between TRBJ2-1 and the DNA end casts doubt on the J call. This CDR3 has 13 amino acids. Germline V gene lookup returns CDR1 DFQATT and CDR2 SNEGSKA (reference sequence). The CDR3 region is CSASSRTSFEQFF. For the CDR3, the DNA is TGCAGTGCTAGTTCACGGACTAGCTTTGAGCAGTTCTTC.

This clonotype was recorded many times. The chain joins TRBV27 to TRBJ2-1; no clear D. V was trimmed by 5 bases and J by 0 bases, leaving 8 bases between them. This CDR3 is built from 14 residues. Germline lookup yields CDR1 MNHEY and CDR2 SMNVEV (reference sequence). The CDR3: CASSRVSSYNEQFF. CDR3 bases: TGTGCCAGCAGTAGGGTGAGCTCCTACAATGAGCAGTTCTTC.

The chain combines TRBV11-2 with TRBJ2-5; tentative D call: TRBD2 (5 bases). The CDR3 totals 17 residues. From germline, CDR1 is SGHAT and CDR2 FQNNGV. The ends were cut back, 4 bases at V and 5 bases at J, with 23 bases in the middle. The CDR3 spells CASSSSDGTGFGETQYF. The CDR3 DNA follows: TGTGCCAGCAGCTCCAGCGATGGTACGGGGTTTGGGGAGACCCAGTACTTC.

The chain is built from TRBV20-1 and TRBJ2-5, with D uncertain. The V end lost 6 bases, the J end lost 2 bases, and 13 bases lay between the germline ends. This CDR3 is built from 13 residues. Germline-derived CDR1 and CDR2 are DFQATT and SNEGSKA (reference sequence). As DNA, the CDR3 is TGCAGTGCCCCTCGGCAGATACAAGAGACCCAGTACTTC. It encodes CSAPRQIQETQYF.